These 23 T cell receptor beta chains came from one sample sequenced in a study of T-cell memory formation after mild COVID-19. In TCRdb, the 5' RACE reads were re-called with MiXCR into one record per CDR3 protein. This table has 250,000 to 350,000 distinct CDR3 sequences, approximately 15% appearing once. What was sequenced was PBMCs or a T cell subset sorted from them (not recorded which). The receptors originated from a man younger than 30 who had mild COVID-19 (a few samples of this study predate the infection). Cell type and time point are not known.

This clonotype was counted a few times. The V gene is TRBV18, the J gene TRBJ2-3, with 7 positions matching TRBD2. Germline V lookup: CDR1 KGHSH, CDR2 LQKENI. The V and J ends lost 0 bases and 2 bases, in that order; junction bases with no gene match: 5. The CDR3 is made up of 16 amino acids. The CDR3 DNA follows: TGTGCCAGCTCACCACCGAGGCTAGCGGCCACAGATACGCAGTATTTT. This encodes CASSPPRLAATDTQYF.

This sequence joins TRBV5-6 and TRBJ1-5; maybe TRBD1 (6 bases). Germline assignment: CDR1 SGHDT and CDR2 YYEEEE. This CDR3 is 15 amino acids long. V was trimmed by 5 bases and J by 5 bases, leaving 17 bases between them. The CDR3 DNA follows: TGTGCCAGCAGTCTGATGGGGGGCGTCGATCAGCCCCAGCATTTT. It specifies CASSLMGGVDQPQHF.

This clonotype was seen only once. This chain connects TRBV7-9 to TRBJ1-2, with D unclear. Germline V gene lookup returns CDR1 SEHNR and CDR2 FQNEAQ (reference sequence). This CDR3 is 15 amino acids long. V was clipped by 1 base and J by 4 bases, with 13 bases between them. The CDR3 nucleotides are TGTGCCAGCAGCTTAGTCCGCACTGAAGGCTATGGCTACACCTTC. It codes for CASSLVRTEGYGYTF.

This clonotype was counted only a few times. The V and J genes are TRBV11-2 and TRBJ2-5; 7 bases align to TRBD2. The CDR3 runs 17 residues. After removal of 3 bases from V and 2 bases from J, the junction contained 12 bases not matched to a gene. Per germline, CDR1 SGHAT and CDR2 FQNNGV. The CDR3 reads CASSLGGWLAEQETQYF. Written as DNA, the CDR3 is TGTGCCAGCAGCTTGGGGGGGTGGCTAGCGGAACAAGAGACCCAGTACTTC.

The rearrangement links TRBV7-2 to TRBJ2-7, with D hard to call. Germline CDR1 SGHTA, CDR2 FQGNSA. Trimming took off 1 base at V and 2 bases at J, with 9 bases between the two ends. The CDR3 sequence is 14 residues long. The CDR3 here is CASSLGSGPYEQYF. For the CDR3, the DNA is TGTGCCAGCAGCTTAGGCTCTGGTCCCTACGAGCAGTACTTC.

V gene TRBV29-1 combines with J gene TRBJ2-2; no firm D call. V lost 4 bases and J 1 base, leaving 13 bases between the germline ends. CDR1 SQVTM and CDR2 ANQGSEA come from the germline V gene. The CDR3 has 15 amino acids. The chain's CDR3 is CSVGHIWGNTGELFF. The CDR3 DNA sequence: TGCAGCGTTGGGCACATTTGGGGGAACACCGGGGAGCTGTTTTTT.

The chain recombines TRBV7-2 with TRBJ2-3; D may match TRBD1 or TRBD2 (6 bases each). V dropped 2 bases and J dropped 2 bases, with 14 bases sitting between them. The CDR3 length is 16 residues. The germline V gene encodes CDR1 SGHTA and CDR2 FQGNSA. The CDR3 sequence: CASSLWKGGPTDTQYF. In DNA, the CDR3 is TGTGCCAGCAGCTTATGGAAAGGGGGGCCCACAGATACGCAGTATTTT.

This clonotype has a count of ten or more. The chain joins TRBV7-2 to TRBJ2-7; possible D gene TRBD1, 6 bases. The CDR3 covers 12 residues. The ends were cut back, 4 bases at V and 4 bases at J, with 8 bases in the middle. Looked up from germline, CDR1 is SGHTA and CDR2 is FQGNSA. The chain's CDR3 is CASSWGTYEQYF. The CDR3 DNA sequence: TGTGCCAGCAGCTGGGGGACATACGAGCAGTACTTC. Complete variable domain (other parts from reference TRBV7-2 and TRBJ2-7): GAGVSQSPSNKVTEKGKDVELRCDPISGHTALYWYRQSLGQGLEFLIYFQGNSAPDKSGLPSDRFSAERTGGSVSTLTIQRTQQEDSAVYLCASSWGTYEQYFGPGTRLTVT.

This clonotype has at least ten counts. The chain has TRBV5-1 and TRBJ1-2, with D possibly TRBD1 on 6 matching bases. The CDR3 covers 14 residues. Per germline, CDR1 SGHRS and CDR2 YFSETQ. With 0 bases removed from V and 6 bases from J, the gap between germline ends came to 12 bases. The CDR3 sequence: CASSLDTGSDGYTF. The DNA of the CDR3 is TGCGCCAGCAGCTTGGATACAGGGTCCGATGGCTACACCTTC.

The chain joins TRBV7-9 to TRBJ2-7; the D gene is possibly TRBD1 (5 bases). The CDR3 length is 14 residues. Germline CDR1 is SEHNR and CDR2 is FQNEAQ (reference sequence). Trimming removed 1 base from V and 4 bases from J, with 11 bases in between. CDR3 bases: TGTGCCAGCAGCTTAGGCCCAGGGCGTTACGAGCAGTACTTC. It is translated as CASSLGPGRYEQYF.

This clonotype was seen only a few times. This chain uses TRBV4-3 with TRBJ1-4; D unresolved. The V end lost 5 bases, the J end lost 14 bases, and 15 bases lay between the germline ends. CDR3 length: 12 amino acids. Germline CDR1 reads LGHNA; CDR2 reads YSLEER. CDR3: CASSSSVGALFF. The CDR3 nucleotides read TGCGCCAGCAGCTCGTCCGTTGGCGCGCTGTTTTTT.

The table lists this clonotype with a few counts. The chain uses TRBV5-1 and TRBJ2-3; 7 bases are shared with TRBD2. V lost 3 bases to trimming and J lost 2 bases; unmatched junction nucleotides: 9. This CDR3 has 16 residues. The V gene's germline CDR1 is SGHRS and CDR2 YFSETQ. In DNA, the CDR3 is TGCGCCAGCAGCTCCGCGACTAGCTGGCTCACAGATACGCAGTATTTT. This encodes CASSSATSWLTDTQYF.

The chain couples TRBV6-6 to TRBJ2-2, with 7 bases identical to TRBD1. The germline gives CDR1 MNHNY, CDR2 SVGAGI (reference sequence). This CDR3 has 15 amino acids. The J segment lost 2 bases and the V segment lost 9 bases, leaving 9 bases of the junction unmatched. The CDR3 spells CASAKRQGNTGELFF. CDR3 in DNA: TGTGCCAGTGCTAAAAGACAGGGAAACACCGGGGAGCTGTTTTTT.

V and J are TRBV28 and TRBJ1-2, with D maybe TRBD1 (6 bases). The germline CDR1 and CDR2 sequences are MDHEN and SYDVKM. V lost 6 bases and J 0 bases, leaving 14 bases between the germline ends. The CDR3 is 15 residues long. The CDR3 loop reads CASRLGGTSNYGYTF. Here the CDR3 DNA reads TGTGCCAGCAGATTAGGGGGGACATCTAACTATGGCTACACCTTC.

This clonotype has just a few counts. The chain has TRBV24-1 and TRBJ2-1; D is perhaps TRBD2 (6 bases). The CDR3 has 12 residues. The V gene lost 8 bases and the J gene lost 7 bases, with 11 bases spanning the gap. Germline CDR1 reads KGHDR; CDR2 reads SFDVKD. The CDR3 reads CATISGGNEQFF. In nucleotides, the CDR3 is TGTGCCACCATATCCGGGGGTAATGAGCAGTTCTTC.

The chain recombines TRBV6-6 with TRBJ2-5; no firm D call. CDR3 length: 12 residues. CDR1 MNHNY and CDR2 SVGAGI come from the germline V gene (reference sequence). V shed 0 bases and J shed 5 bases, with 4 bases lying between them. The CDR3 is CASSYSKETQYF. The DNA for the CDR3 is TGTGCCAGCAGTTACTCGAAGGAGACCCAGTACTTC.

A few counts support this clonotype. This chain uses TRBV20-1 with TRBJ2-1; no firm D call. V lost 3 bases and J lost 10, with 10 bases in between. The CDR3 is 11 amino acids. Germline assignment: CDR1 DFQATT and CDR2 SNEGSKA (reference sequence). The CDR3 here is CSASQALEQFF. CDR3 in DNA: TGCAGTGCTAGTCAGGCGTTGGAGCAGTTCTTC.

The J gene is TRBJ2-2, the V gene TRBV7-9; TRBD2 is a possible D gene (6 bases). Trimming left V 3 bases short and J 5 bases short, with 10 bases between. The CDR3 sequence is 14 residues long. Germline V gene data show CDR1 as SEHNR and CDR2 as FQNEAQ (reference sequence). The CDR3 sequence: CASSFGGKTGELFF. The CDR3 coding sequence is TGTGCCAGCAGCTTTGGCGGGAAGACCGGGGAGCTGTTTTTT.

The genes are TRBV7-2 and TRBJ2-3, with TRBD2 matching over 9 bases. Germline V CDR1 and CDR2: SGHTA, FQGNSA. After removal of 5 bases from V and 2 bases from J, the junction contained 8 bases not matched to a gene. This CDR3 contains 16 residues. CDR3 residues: CASSLRAGGITDTQYF. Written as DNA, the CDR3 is TGTGCCAGCAGCCTCAGAGCGGGGGGTATCACAGATACGCAGTATTTT.

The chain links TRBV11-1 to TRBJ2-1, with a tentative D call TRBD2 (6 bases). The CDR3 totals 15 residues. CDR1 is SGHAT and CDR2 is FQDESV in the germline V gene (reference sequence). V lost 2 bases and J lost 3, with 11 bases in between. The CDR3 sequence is CASSLSRDFYNEQFF. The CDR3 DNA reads TGTGCCAGCAGCTTAAGCCGGGACTTCTACAATGAGCAGTTCTTC.

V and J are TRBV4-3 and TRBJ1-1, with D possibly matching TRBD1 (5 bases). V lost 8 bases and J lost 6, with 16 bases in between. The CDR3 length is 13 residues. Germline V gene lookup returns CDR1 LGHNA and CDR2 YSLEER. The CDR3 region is CASRGVEESEAFF. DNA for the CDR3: TGCGCCAGCCGGGGGGTTGAGGAGTCTGAAGCTTTCTTT.

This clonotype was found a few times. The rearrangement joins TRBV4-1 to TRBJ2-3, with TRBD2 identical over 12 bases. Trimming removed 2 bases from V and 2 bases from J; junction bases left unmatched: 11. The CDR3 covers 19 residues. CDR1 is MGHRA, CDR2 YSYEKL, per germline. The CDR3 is CASSQNLLAGGTYTDTQYF. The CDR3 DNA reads TGCGCCAGCAGCCAAAACTTACTAGCGGGGGGTACTTACACAGATACGCAGTATTTT.

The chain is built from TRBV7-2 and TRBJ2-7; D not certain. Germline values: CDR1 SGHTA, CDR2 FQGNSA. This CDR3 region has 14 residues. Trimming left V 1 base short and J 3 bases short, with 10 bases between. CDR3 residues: CASSLDPKFYEQYF. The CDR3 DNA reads TGTGCCAGCAGCTTAGACCCAAAGTTCTACGAGCAGTACTTC.